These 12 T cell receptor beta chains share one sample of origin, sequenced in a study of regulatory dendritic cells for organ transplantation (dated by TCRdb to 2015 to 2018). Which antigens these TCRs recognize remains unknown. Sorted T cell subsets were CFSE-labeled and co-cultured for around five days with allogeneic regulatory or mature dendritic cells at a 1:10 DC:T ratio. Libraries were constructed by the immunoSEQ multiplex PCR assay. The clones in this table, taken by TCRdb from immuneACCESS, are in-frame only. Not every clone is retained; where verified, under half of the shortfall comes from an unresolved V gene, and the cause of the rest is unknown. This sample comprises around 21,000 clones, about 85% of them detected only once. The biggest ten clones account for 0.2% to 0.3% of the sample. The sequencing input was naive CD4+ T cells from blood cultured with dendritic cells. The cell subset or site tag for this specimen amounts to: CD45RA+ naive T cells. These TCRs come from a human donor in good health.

This chain's CDR3 is CASSKDSGGSSSEQYF. CDR3 DNA sequence: TGTGCCAGCAGTAAAGACTCAGGGGGATCGTCGAGCGAGCAGTACTTC. The chain carries TRBV27 and TRBJ2-7; 7 bases line up with TRBD1. The junction had 16 bases not matched to a gene; V was cut back by 5 bases and J by 6 bases. Germline V gene sequence: CDR1 MNHEY, CDR2 SMNVEV (reference sequence). The CDR3 runs to 16 residues.

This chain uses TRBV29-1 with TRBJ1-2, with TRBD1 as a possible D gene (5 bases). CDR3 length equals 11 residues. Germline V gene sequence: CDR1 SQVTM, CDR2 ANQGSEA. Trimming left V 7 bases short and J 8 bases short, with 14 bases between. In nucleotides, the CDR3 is TGCAGCGGAGGAGGGGAAAGAGGCTACACCTTC. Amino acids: CSGGGERGYTF. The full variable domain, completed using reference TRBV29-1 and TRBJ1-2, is SAVISQKPSRDICQRGTSLTIQCQVDSQVTMMFWYRQQPGQSLTLIATANQGSEATYESGFVIDKFPISRPNLTFSTLTVSNMSPEDSSIYLCSGGGERGYTFGSGTRLTVV.

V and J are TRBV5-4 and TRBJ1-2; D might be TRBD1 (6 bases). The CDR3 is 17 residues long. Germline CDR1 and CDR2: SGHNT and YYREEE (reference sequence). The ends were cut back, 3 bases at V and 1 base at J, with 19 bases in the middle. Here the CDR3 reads CASSSGGPSSSNYGYTF. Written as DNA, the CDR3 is TGTGCCAGCAGCTCCGGGGGGCCAAGCAGCAGTAACTATGGCTACACCTTC. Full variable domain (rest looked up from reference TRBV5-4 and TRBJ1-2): ETGVTQSPTHLIKTRGQQVTLRCSSQSGHNTVSWYQQALGQGPQFIFQYYREEENGRGNFPPRFSGLQFPNYSSELNVNALELDDSALYLCASSSGGPSSSNYGYTFGSGTRLTVV.

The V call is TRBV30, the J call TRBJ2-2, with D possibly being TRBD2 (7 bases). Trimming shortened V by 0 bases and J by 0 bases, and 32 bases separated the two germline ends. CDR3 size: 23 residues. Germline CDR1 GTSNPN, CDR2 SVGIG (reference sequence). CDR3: CAWSVSLLWGGPLYRTNTGELFF. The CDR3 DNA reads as TGTGCCTGGAGTGTATCTTTGCTGTGGGGGGGGCCCCTTTATCGCACGAACACCGGGGAGCTGTTTTTT. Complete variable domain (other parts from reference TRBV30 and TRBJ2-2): SQTIHQWPATLVQPVGSPLSLECTVEGTSNPNLYWYRQAAGRGLQLLFYSVGIGQISSEVPQNLSASRPQDRQFILSSKKLLLSDSGFYLCAWSVSLLWGGPLYRTNTGELFFGEGSRLTVL.

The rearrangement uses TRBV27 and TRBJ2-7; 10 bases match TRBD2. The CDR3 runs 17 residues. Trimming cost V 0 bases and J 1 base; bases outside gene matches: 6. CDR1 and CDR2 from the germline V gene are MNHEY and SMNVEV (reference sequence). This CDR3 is CASSLSTTSGLSYEQYF. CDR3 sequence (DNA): TGTGCCAGCAGTTTATCGACGACTAGCGGGCTTTCCTACGAGCAGTACTTC.

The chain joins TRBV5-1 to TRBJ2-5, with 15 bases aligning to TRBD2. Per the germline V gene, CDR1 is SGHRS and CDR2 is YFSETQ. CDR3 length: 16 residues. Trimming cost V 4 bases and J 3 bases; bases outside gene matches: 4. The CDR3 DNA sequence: TGCGCCAGCAGCCTAGGACTAGCGGGAGGGGAAGAGACCCAGTACTTC. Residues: CASSLGLAGGEETQYF.

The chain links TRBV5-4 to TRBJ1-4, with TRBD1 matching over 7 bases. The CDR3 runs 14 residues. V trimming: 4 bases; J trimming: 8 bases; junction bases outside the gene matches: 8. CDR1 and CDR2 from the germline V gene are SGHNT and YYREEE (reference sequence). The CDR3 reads CASSPTGSREKLFF. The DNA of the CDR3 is TGTGCCAGCAGCCCGACAGGGTCCCGGGAAAAACTGTTTTTT. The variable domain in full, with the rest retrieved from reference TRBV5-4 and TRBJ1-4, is ETGVTQSPTHLIKTRGQQVTLRCSSQSGHNTVSWYQQALGQGPQFIFQYYREEENGRGNFPPRFSGLQFPNYSSELNVNALELDDSALYLCASSPTGSREKLFFGSGTQLSVL.

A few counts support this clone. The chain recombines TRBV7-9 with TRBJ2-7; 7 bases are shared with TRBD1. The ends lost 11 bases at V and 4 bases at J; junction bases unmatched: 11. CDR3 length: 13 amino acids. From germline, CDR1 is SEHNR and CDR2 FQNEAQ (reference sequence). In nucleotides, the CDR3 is TGTGCCGTATCGGGACAGCAACCTTACGAGCAGTACTTC. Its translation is CAVSGQQPYEQYF.

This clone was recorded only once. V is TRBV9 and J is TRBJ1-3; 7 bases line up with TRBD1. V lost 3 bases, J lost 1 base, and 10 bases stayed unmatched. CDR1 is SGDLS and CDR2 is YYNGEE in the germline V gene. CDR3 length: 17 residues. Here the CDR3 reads CASSARGDRTSGNTIYF. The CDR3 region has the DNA TGTGCCAGCAGCGCCCGCGGGGACAGAACATCTGGAAACACCATATATTTT. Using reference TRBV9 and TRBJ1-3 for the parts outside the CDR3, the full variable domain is DSGVTQTPKHLITATGQRVTLRCSPRSGDLSVYWYQQSLDQGLQFLIQYYNGEERAKGNILERFSAQQFPDLHSELNLSSLELGDSALYFCASSARGDRTSGNTIYFGEGSWLTVV.

CDR3 residues: CASNARGEQFF. CDR3 sequence (DNA): TGTGCCAGCAACGCTCGGGGCGAGCAGTTCTTC. This chain joins TRBV11-2 and TRBJ2-1; D tentatively reads TRBD1 or TRBD2 (5 bases each). V shed 7 bases and J shed 10 bases, with 11 bases lying between them. The CDR3 sequence is 11 residues long. The germline gives CDR1 SGHAT, CDR2 FQNNGV.

The CDR3 nucleotides are TGTGCCATCAGTGAGTCGACTGGGGGGCGAACTGAAGCTTTCTTT. Amino acid sequence: CAISESTGGRTEAFF. This chain links TRBV10-3 with TRBJ1-1, with D tentatively TRBD1 (6 bases). V lost 0 bases and J 5 bases, leaving 13 bases between the germline ends. The CDR3 length is 15 residues. From germline, CDR1 is ENHRY and CDR2 SYGVKD.

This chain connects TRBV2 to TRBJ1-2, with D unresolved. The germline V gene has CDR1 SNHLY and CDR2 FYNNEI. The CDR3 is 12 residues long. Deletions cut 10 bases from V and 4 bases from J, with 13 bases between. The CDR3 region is CAIGETGYGYTF. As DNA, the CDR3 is TGTGCCATCGGAGAAACCGGCTATGGCTACACCTTC.